This TCR beta chain emerged from a study of Graves' ophthalmopathy and Graves' hyperthyroidism. Notes on the study in general: Sensitivity reached about 70% and specificity approximately 78% when the model predicted ophthalmopathy progression. For separating ophthalmopathy from stable hyperthyroidism, a 13-signature model gave 85% to 90% sensitivity and roughly 83% specificity.

Patients were excluded if they had other autoimmune diseases or uncontrolled infections, and likewise if pregnancy or lactation applied. Around 9.9 ml of fresh blood yielded the PBMCs by density gradient. RNA transcripts were the source from which TCR beta CDR3 regions were amplified. First-round RT-PCR employed HTBI primers, with a second-round multiplex PCR after it. TCRdb recomputed calls from the multiplex PCR reads with MiXCR, one row per CDR3 protein. The table includes around 340,000 distinct CDR3 sequences, 17% detected once. A remark on this clonotype: No antigen is known for it.

The CDR3 is 13 residues long. With V trimmed by 6 bases and J by 3 bases, 4 bases remained unmatched. Germline loops: CDR1 MNHNS, CDR2 SASEGT. This chain uses TRBV6-1 with TRBJ1-2; the match to TRBD1 covers 7 bases. The sequence was obtained from an adult man with Graves' ophthalmopathy. The sample taken for sequencing was peripheral blood. The CDR3 DNA sequence: TGTGCCAGCAGGTCAGGGGGGCACTATGGCTACACCTTC. Translated, it gives CASRSGGHYGYTF.